Presented here are 18 T cell receptor beta chains from one specimen sequenced in a study of blood T cell repertoires in COVID-19. Clones were read by immunoSEQ multiplex PCR, and TCRdb kept only the in-frame ones, dropping some. The data show 150,000 to 200,000 clones, under 90% seen once. The sequencing sample was made of PBMCs or T cells enriched from blood (not recorded which). The receptors come from a woman aged 55-70 years who had recovered from COVID-19.

The rearrangement joins TRBV5-1 to TRBJ1-6; D is uncertain. CDR3 length: 17 residues. V lost 1 base to trimming and J lost 6 bases, with 17 bases between them. CDR1 SGHRS and CDR2 YFSETQ come from the germline V gene. The CDR3 DNA reads TGCGCCAGCAGCTTGTTTCATCGGGTAGAACCTAATTCACCCCTCCACTTT. Translating gives CASSLFHRVEPNSPLHF.

This sequence joins TRBV6-6 and TRBJ1-2; D is ambiguous. V was cut by 6 bases and J by 5 bases, with 16 bases left in between. The CDR3 has 14 amino acids. Germline CDR1 MNHNY, CDR2 SVGAGI (reference sequence). The CDR3 loop reads CASRRSEAGYGYTF. CDR3 sequence (DNA): TGTGCCAGCAGACGGTCAGAGGCGGGTTATGGCTACACCTTC.

The gene calls are TRBV3-1 (or the pseudogene TRBV3-2) and TRBJ1-4; TRBD1 matches at 7 bases. Germline V gene lookup returns CDR1 LGHDT and CDR2 YNNKEL (reference sequence). There are 14 residues in the CDR3. V dropped 4 bases and J dropped 7; count of bases not matched to a gene: 6. CDR3 coding DNA: TGTGCCAGCAGCCTACAGGGGAGTGGTGAAAAACTGTTTTTT. Translation: CASSLQGSGEKLFF.

The genes are TRBV2 and TRBJ1-1; D not certain. The CDR3 is 17 residues long. Trimming took off 6 bases at V and 3 bases at J, with 23 bases between the two ends. The germline V gene encodes CDR1 SNHLY and CDR2 FYNNEI. The CDR3 DNA follows: TGTGCCAGCAGATCATCCTTTGCGGGGTGGAGCGACACTGAAGCTTTCTTT. This encodes CASRSSFAGWSDTEAFF. Drawing the rest from reference TRBV2 and TRBJ1-1, the complete variable domain is EPEVTQTPSHQVTQMGQEVILRCVPISNHLYFYWYRQILGQKVEFLVSFYNNEISEKSEIFDDQFSVERPDGSNFTLKIRSTKLEDSAMYFCASRSSFAGWSDTEAFFGQGTRLTVV.

Written as DNA, the CDR3 is TGTGCCAGCTCCTCCGGGACAACTAATGAAAAACTGTTTTTT. Translated, it gives CASSSGTTNEKLFF. The J gene is TRBJ1-4, the V gene TRBV18; no clear D gene. CDR1 KGHSH and CDR2 LQKENI come from the germline V gene. V was shortened by 6 bases and J by 0 bases, with 8 bases between the two germline ends. This CDR3 region has 14 residues.

The chain combines TRBV3-1 (or the pseudogene TRBV3-2) with TRBJ2-4; D not resolved. The CDR3 consists of 14 residues. Germline V lookup: CDR1 LGHDT, CDR2 YNNKEL (reference sequence). V was clipped by 5 bases and J by 5 bases, with 13 bases between them. The CDR3 region is CASSSLVTQNIQYF. CDR3 DNA sequence: TGTGCCAGCAGCTCACTCGTAACCCAAAACATTCAGTACTTC.

The chain employs TRBV5-8 and TRBJ1-6; D unresolved. The CDR3 is 15 residues long. Germline lookup yields CDR1 SGHTS and CDR2 YDEGEE. Between the trimmed V and J ends, which lost 1 base and 7 bases, there was a span of 12 bases. CDR3 sequence: CASSLLGQENSPLHF. In DNA, the CDR3 is TGTGCCAGCAGCTTGCTCGGCCAGGAAAATTCACCCCTCCACTTT.

This chain links TRBV7-2 with TRBJ1-2; D may be TRBD1 (6 bases). The V end was cut by 1 base, the J end by 0 bases, with 12 bases between. Germline V CDR1 and CDR2: SGHTA, FQGNSA. CDR3 size: 16 residues. CDR3 sequence: CASSLVTGSSNYGYTF. In nucleotides, the CDR3 is TGTGCCAGCAGCTTAGTTACAGGGAGCTCTAACTATGGCTACACCTTC.

The chain joins TRBV7-2 to TRBJ1-2, with TRBD1 matching 8 bases. Germline trimming cut 2 bases from V and 2 bases from J; bases unmatched to any gene: 4. CDR3 length: 15 residues. In germline, CDR1 is SGHTA, CDR2 FQGNSA. In DNA, the CDR3 is TGTGCCAGCAGCTTAATGCGGACAGGGAACTATGGCTACACCTTC. It translates to CASSLMRTGNYGYTF. Full variable domain (remainder filled in from reference TRBV7-2 and TRBJ1-2): GAGVSQSPSNKVTEKGKDVELRCDPISGHTALYWYRQSLGQGLEFLIYFQGNSAPDKSGLPSDRFSAERTGGSVSTLTIQRTQQEDSAVYLCASSLMRTGNYGYTFGSGTRLTVV.

The chain couples TRBV7-9 to TRBJ1-5; D unresolved. The CDR3 is 14 amino acids. V dropped 0 bases and J dropped 5 bases, with 8 bases sitting between them. Looked up from germline, CDR1 is SEHNR and CDR2 is FQNEAQ (reference sequence). The CDR3 DNA reads as TGTGCCAGCAGCTTAGCGAAGCCCGATCAGCCCCAGCATTTT. Its protein is CASSLAKPDQPQHF.

The gene calls are TRBV19 and TRBJ2-7; TRBD1 might be the D (5 bases). Germline V gene lookup returns CDR1 LNHDA and CDR2 SQIVND (reference sequence). This CDR3 is built from 12 residues. V was shortened by 6 bases and J by 5 bases, with 11 bases between the two germline ends. The CDR3 coding sequence is TGTGCCAGTAGCCCCCGACAGAACGAGCAGTACTTC. It encodes CASSPRQNEQYF.

The chain is built from TRBV5-5 and TRBJ2-3; a possible D gene is TRBD2 (6 bases). CDR3 length: 16 amino acids. Trimming cost V 0 bases and J 0 bases, with 11 bases left between them. CDR1 and CDR2 (germline): SGHKS, YYEKEE (reference sequence). CDR3 sequence (DNA): TGTGCCAGCAGCTTGGCGGGGGACCTAAGCACAGATACGCAGTATTTT. Translating gives CASSLAGDLSTDTQYF. Complete variable domain (other parts from reference TRBV5-5 and TRBJ2-3): DAGVTQSPTHLIKTRGQQVTLRCSPISGHKSVSWYQQVLGQGPQFIFQYYEKEERGRGNFPDRFSARQFPNYSSELNVNALLLGDSALYLCASSLAGDLSTDTQYFGPGTRLTVL.

V usage is TRBV7-9 and J usage is TRBJ1-3, with D uncertain. The CDR3 extends over 14 amino acids. Germline V gene data show CDR1 as SEHNR and CDR2 as FQNEAQ (reference sequence). With 0 bases removed from V and 7 bases from J, the gap between germline ends came to 10 bases. CDR3 residues: CASSLAMEMNTIYF. The CDR3 DNA is TGTGCCAGCAGCTTAGCCATGGAGATGAACACCATATATTTT.

This clone has a handful of counts. V gene TRBV5-1 combines with J gene TRBJ2-1; unclear D gene. This CDR3 has 15 amino acids. Looked up from germline, CDR1 is SGHRS and CDR2 is YFSETQ. Trimming left V 1 base short and J 2 bases short, with 10 bases between. The CDR3 sequence is CASSLWQATYNEQFF. The DNA of the CDR3 is TGCGCCAGCAGCTTGTGGCAGGCGACCTACAATGAGCAGTTCTTC.

This chain connects TRBV9 to TRBJ2-2, with 7 bases aligning to TRBD1. This CDR3 has 16 amino acids. J was trimmed by 4 bases and V by 4 bases; bases with no gene match: 10. Germline V gives CDR1 SGDLS, CDR2 YYNGEE. The DNA of the CDR3 is TGTGCCAGCAGCCACGCCGGGACAGTCCCCACCGGGGAGCTGTTTTTT. It codes for CASSHAGTVPTGELFF.

This clone came up a few times. The chain joins TRBV6-5 to TRBJ1-5, with TRBD1 identical over 7 bases. Germline V gene lookup returns CDR1 MNHEY and CDR2 SVGAGI. V dropped 6 bases and J dropped 5; count of bases not matched to a gene: 10. The CDR3 extends over 15 amino acids. The CDR3 protein is CASSVLQGPYQPQHF. CDR3 sequence (DNA): TGTGCCAGCAGCGTCCTACAGGGGCCATATCAGCCCCAGCATTTT.

The chain links TRBV7-2 to TRBJ1-2; unclear D gene. Germline loops: CDR1 SGHTA, CDR2 FQGNSA. V shed 3 bases and J shed 8 bases, with 13 bases lying between them. The CDR3 runs to 13 residues. The chain's CDR3 is CASSFGNSGGYTF. The CDR3 DNA follows: TGTGCCAGCAGCTTTGGGAACTCGGGGGGCTACACCTTC.

The chain links TRBV2 to TRBJ2-7; D might be TRBD2 (5 bases). V gave up 7 bases and J gave up 0 bases, with 10 bases separating them. The CDR3 extends over 13 amino acids. Germline V gives CDR1 SNHLY, CDR2 FYNNEI. The CDR3 sequence is CASKVGSSYEQYF. CDR3 bases: TGTGCCAGCAAAGTGGGGAGCTCCTACGAGCAGTACTTC.